This entry concerns a single T cell receptor (beta chain). Its target antigen remains unknown. Base-call qualities are not available, and no considerably larger clone is one nucleotide away. Each collaborating institution followed its own protocols to collect whole blood in K2EDTA tubes. For TCRbeta analysis, collaborator samples were shipped as frozen whole blood, as isolated PBMCs, or as DNA extracted from either sample type. The immunoSEQ Assay, a bias-controlled multiplex PCR, was used to amplify TCRbeta CDR3 regions from genomic DNA. Turning to the authors' computational methods: The number of nucleated cells in each sample was estimated by amplification of reference gene primers within the assay. To quantify the absolute abundance of each unique TCRbeta CDR3 rearrangement, sequence reads were collapsed and filtered. Productive Simpson clonality was computed per sample as the square root of Simpson's diversity index over productive rearrangements. Entries here come from immuneACCESS through TCRdb and include only in-frame sequences with V and J called. Some clones fail to appear in such tables; in the studies checked, an unresolved V gene covers under half of the shortfall, and the cause of the remainder is unknown. V, J and clone size derive from that table, while D and trimming were established from the DNA sequence. Recorded for this sample are approximately 150,000 clones; roughly four fifths of them occurred a single time. Approximately 10% of the sample is in the top ten clones.

Including cysteine and phenylalanine, the CDR3 has 14 amino acids. Just CDR3 DNA is preserved here, 42 bases in frame from base 1. The germline V and J ends show losses of 4 bases and 3 bases respectively, and no gene match explains 4 bases of the junction. Sequences SGHTS (CDR1) and YDEGEE (CDR2) are obtained from the germline V gene. The data stem from a study of blood T cell repertoires in COVID-19 (dated by TCRdb to between 2020 and 2021). About the study as a whole: The collaborator samples originated in the United States, Italy and Spain and spanned the acute and convalescent phases of COVID-19. The prospective study material was composed of cDNA or gDNA derived from T cells, B-cell-depleted T cells, or PBMCs. The repertoires were made available in a free public database intended to serve as a resource for research on the immune response to SARS-CoV-2. Where available, HLA class I and class II types were taken from metadata supplied by the sample provider and were not determined by assay-based typing. Subjects who had been exposed to COVID-19, were actively infected with it, or had recovered from it provided the deeply sampled blood TCRbeta repertoires that made up the dataset. Nearly every sample came with metadata listing a de-identified subject ID, COVID-19 status, age in years and sex. The samples were drawn from the first 160 participants of the ongoing ImmuneRACE study and from 950 to 1,500 subjects provided by 6 global collaborators. The paper as a whole reports these results and caveats: The amount of clinical and demographic metadata varied by source and participant and was provided uncurated.

The V and J segments used are TRBV5-8 and TRBJ2-3, and 8 junction bases match TRBD1. This receptor was identified in a man between 60 and 75 years old with active or convalescent COVID-19. Sequences were obtained from peripheral blood. The DNA sequence is given as TGTGCCAGCAGCCATCGGACAGGGACAGATACGCAGTATTTT. Its translation reads: CASSHRTGTDTQYF. When the CDR3 is completed using the reference TRBV5-8 and TRBJ2-3 genes on either side, the full variable domain is EAGVTQSPTHLIKTRGQQATLRCSPISGHTSVYWYQQALGLGLQFLLWYDEGEERNRGNFPPRFSGRQFPNYSSELNVNALELEDSALYLCASSHRTGTDTQYFGPGTRLTVL.